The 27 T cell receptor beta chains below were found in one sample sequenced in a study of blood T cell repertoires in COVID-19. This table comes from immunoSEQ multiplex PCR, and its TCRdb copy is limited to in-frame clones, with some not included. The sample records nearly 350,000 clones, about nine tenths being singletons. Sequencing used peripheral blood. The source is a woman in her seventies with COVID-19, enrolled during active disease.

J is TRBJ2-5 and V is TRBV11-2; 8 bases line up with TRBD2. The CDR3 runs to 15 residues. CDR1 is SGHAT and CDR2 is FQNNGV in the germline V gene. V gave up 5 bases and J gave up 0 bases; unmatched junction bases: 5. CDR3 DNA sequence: TGTGCCAGCAGCCCCGGGGGGGCGTACCAAGAGACCCAGTACTTC. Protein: CASSPGGAYQETQYF.

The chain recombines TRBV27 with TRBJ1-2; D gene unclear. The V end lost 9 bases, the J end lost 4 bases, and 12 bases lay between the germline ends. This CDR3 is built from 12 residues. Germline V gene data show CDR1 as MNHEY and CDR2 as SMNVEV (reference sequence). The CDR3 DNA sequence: TGTGCCAGTCCGAACTGTCGCTATGGCTACACCTTC. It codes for CASPNCRYGYTF.

The CDR3 nucleotides read TGTGCCAGCAGCAAAGTCCGACAGGGGTTCGAGCAGTACTTC. Amino acid sequence: CASSKVRQGFEQYF. The chain couples TRBV21-1 to TRBJ2-7; the table gives TRBD1 as D, unverified against the DNA. TRBV21-1 is deemed a pseudogene. This CDR3 has 14 residues.

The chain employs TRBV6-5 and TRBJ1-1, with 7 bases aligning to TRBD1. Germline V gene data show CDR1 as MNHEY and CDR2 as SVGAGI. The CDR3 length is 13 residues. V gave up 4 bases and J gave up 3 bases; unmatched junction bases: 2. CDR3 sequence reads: CASSLQGYTEAFF. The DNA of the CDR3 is TGTGCCAGCAGTTTACAGGGGTACACTGAAGCTTTCTTT.

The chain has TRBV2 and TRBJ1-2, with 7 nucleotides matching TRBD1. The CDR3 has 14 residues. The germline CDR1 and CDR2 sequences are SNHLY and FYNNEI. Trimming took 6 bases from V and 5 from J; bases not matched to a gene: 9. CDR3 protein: CASSPVGQDYGYTF. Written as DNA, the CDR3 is TGTGCCAGCAGCCCCGTCGGACAGGATTATGGCTACACCTTC. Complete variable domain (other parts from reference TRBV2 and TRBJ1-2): EPEVTQTPSHQVTQMGQEVILRCVPISNHLYFYWYRQILGQKVEFLVSFYNNEISEKSEIFDDQFSVERPDGSNFTLKIRSTKLEDSAMYFCASSPVGQDYGYTFGSGTRLTVV.

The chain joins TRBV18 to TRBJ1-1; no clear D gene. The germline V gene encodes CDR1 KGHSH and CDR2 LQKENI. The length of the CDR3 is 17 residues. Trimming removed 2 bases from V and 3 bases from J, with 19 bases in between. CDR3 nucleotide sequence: TGTGCCAGCTCACCAACGTTGATGCGGGGATCGGACACTGAAGCTTTCTTT. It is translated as CASSPTLMRGSDTEAFF.

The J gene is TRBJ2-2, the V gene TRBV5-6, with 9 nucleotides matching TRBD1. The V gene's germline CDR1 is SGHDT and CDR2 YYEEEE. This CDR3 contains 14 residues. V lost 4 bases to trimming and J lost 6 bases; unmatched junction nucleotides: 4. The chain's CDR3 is CASSPGQGPGELFF. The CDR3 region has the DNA TGTGCCAGCAGCCCCGGACAGGGGCCCGGGGAGCTGTTTTTT.

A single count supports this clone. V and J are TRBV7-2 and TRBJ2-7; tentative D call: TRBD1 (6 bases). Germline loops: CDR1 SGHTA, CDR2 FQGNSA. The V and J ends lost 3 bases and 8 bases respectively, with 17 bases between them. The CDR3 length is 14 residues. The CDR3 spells CASSLGAGFSKQYF. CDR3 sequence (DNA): TGTGCCAGCAGCTTGGGGGCTGGTTTTAGTAAGCAGTACTTC.

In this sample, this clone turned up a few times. The CDR3 coding sequence is TGTGCCAGCAGCTGGACAGGGGTAATGAACACTGAAGCTTTCTTT. This codes for CASSWTGVMNTEAFF. The chain has TRBV2 and TRBJ1-1, with TRBD1 matching over 9 bases. V lost 6 bases to trimming and J lost 0 bases; unmatched junction nucleotides: 5. The CDR3 is 15 amino acids. CDR1 is SNHLY, CDR2 FYNNEI, per germline.

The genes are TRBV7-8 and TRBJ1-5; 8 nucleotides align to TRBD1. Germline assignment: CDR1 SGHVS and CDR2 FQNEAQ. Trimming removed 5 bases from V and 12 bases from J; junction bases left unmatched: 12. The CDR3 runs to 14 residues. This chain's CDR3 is CASSPRQGMGLQHF. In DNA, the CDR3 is TGTGCCAGCAGCCCCCGACAGGGGATGGGTCTCCAGCATTTT.

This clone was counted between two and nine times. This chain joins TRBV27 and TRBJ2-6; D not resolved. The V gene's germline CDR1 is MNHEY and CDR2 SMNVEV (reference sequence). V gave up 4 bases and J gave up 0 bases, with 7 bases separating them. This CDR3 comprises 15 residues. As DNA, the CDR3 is TGTGCCAGCAGTTCTCCCCGCTCTGGGGCCAACGTCCTGACTTTC. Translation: CASSSPRSGANVLTF.

Here the CDR3 DNA reads TGTGCCAGTAGTAACCGGACAGAACTCAATCAGCCCCAGCATTTT. Its protein is CASSNRTELNQPQHF. The chain uses TRBV19 and TRBJ1-5; D is possibly TRBD1 (6 bases). V was cut by 4 bases and J by 3 bases, with 13 bases left in between. Germline V lookup: CDR1 LNHDA, CDR2 SQIVND (reference sequence). The CDR3 covers 15 residues.

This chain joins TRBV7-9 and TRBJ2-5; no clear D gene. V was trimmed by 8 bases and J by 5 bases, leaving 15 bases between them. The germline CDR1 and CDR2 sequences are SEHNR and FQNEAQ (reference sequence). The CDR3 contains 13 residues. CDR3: CASGARVGETQYF. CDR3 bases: TGTGCCAGCGGCGCTCGGGTCGGGGAGACCCAGTACTTC.

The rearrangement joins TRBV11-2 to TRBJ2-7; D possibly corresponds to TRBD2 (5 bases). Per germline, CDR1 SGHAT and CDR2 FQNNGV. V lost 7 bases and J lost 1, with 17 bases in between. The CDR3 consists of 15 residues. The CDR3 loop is CASTRISGDSYEQYF. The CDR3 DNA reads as TGTGCCAGCACCCGAATAAGCGGCGATTCCTACGAGCAGTACTTC.

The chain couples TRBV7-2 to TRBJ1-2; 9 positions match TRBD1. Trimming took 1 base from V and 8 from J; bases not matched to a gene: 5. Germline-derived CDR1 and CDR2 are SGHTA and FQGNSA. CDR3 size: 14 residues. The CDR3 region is CASSLGQGVIGYTF. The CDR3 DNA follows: TGTGCCAGCAGCTTAGGACAGGGGGTAATCGGCTACACCTTC.

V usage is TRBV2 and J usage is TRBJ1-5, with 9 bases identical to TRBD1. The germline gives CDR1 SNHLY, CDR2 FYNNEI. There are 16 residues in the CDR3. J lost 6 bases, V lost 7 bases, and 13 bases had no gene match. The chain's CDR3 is CASTKMDRGGGQPQHF. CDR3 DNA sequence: TGTGCCAGCACCAAGATGGACAGGGGAGGTGGTCAGCCCCAGCATTTT.

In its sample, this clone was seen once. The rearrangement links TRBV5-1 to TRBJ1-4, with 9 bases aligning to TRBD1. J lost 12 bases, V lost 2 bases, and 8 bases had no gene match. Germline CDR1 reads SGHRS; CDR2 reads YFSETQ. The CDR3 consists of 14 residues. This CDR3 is CASSLSGTGKELFF. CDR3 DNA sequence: TGCGCCAGCAGCTTATCCGGGACAGGGAAGGAACTGTTTTTT.

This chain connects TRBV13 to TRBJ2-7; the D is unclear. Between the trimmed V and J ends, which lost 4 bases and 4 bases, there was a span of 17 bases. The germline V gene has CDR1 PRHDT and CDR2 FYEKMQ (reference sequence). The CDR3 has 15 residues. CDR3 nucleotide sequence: TGTGCCAGCAGCTCCCTCGACATCCCCCTTTACGAGCAGTACTTC. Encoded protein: CASSSLDIPLYEQYF.

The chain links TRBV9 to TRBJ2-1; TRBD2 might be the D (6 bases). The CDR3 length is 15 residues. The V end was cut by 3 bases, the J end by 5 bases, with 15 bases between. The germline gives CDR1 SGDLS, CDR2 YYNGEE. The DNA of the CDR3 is TGTGCCAGCAGCGCGACGGGACTCGCAAACAATGAGCAGTTCTTC. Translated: CASSATGLANNEQFF. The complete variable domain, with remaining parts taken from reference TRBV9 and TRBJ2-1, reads DSGVTQTPKHLITATGQRVTLRCSPRSGDLSVYWYQQSLDQGLQFLIQYYNGEERAKGNILERFSAQQFPDLHSELNLSSLELGDSALYFCASSATGLANNEQFFGPGTRLTVL.

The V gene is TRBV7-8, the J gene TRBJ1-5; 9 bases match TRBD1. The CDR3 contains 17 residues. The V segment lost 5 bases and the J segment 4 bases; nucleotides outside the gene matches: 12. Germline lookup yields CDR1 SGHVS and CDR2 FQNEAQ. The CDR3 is CASSTGTGFPENQPQHF. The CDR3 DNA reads TGTGCCAGCAGCACCGGGACAGGGTTTCCGGAAAATCAGCCCCAGCATTTT.

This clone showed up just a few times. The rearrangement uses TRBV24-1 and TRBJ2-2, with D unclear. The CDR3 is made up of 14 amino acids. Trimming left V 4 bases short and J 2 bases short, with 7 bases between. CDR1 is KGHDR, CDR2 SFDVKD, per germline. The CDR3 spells CATSDRRNTGELFF. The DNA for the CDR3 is TGTGCCACCAGTGACCGTCGTAACACCGGGGAGCTGTTTTTT.

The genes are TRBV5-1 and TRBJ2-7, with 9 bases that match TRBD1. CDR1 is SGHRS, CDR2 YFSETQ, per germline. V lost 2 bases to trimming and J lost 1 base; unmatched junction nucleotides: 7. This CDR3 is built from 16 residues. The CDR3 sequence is CASSLSSGTGSYEQYF. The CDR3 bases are TGCGCCAGCAGCTTATCTTCCGGGACAGGGTCCTACGAGCAGTACTTC. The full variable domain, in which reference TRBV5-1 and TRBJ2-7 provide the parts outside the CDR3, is KAGVTQTPRYLIKTRGQQVTLSCSPISGHRSVSWYQQTPGQGLQFLFEYFSETQRNKGNFPGRFSGRQFSNSRSEMNVSTLELGDSALYLCASSLSSGTGSYEQYFGPGTRLTVT.

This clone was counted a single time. CDR3 protein: CASSLSRAPTGELFF. CDR3 DNA: TGTGCCAGCAGCTTGTCCAGGGCGCCCACCGGGGAGCTGTTTTTT. This chain connects TRBV7-9 to TRBJ2-2, with D perhaps TRBD1 (5 bases). Germline CDR1 and CDR2: SEHNR and FQNEAQ (reference sequence). The length of the CDR3 is 15 residues. Deletions cut 3 bases from V and 4 bases from J, with 12 bases between.

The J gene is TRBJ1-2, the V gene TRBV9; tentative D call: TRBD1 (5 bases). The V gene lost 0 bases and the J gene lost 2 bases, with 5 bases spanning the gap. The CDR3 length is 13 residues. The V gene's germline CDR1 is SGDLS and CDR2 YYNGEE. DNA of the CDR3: TGTGCCAGCAGCGTAGCAGGGAACTATGGCTACACCTTC. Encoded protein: CASSVAGNYGYTF.

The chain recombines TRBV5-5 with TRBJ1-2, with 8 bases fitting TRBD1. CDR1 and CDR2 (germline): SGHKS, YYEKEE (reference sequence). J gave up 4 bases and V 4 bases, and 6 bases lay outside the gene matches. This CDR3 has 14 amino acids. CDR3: CASSPTGTGYGYTF. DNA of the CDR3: TGTGCCAGCAGCCCTACCGGGACAGGCTATGGCTACACCTTC.

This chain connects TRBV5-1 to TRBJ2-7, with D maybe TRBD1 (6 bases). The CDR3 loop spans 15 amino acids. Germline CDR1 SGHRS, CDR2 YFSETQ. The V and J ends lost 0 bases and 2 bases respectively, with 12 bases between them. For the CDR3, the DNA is TGCGCCAGCAGCTTGGAAGTGGGGGCAACCTACGAGCAGTACTTC. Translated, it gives CASSLEVGATYEQYF.

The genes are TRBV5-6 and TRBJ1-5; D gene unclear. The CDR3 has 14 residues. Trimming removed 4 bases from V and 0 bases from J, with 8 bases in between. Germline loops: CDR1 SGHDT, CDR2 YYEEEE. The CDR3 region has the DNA TGTGCCAGCAGCATCCAGAATAGCAATCAGCCCCAGCATTTT. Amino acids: CASSIQNSNQPQHF.